These 10 T cell receptor beta chains originate from one sample sequenced in a study of STAT5B mutations in CD4+ large granular lymphocyte leukemia. Clones were sequenced by immunoSEQ multiplex PCR, and TCRdb holds only the in-frame ones, with some missing. The data contain more than 30,000 clones, around 80% of them singletons. The source material was CD4+ T cells from blood buffy coats. The receptor source for this set is a human donor in good health.

The rearrangement joins TRBV7-9 to TRBJ2-1, with TRBD2 matching over 10 bases. V lost 8 bases and J lost 6; bases outside the gene matches: 4. CDR3 length: 13 residues. Germline CDR1 is SEHNR and CDR2 is FQNEAQ (reference sequence). CDR3 region: CASRGTSANEQFF. The CDR3 nucleotides are TGTGCCAGCCGGGGGACTAGCGCCAATGAGCAGTTCTTC. Full variable domain (remainder filled in from reference TRBV7-9 and TRBJ2-1): DTGVSQNPRHKITKRGQNVTFRCDPISEHNRLYWYRQTLGQGPEFLTYFQNEAQLEKSRLLSDRFSAERPKGSFSTLEIQRTEQGDSAMYLCASRGTSANEQFFGPGTRLTVL.

This clone was found once. This chain connects TRBV14 to TRBJ1-2, with D possibly TRBD1 on 5 matching bases. This CDR3 contains 14 residues. V was clipped by 1 base and J by 8 bases, with 14 bases between them. Germline values: CDR1 SGHDN, CDR2 FVKESK. The CDR3 protein is CASSQGWDLRGYTF. The CDR3 nucleotides read TGTGCCAGCAGCCAAGGGTGGGACCTCCGGGGCTACACCTTC.

The chain has TRBV7-2 and TRBJ2-3; 8 nucleotides agree with TRBD2. Germline values: CDR1 SGHTA, CDR2 FQGNSA. The CDR3 runs to 14 residues. J was trimmed by 6 bases and V by 0 bases; bases with no gene match: 2. CDR3 sequence (DNA): TGTGCCAGCAGCTTAGCCGGGAGGGCTGATACGCAGTATTTT. Translation: CASSLAGRADTQYF. The entire variable domain, with the rest obtained from reference TRBV7-2 and TRBJ2-3, is as follows: GAGVSQSPSNKVTEKGKDVELRCDPISGHTALYWYRQSLGQGLEFLIYFQGNSAPDKSGLPSDRFSAERTGGSVSTLTIQRTQQEDSAVYLCASSLAGRADTQYFGPGTRLTVL.

This chain uses TRBV19 with TRBJ2-7, with no clear D. Trimming pared 3 bases from V and 3 bases from J, leaving 6 bases between. The CDR3 contains 12 residues. Germline V gene lookup returns CDR1 LNHDA and CDR2 SQIVND (reference sequence). CDR3 bases: TGTGCCAGTAGTATTGGCAGCTACGAGCAGTACTTC. Its protein product is CASSIGSYEQYF.

The gene calls are TRBV18 and TRBJ2-3; the D is unclear. Trimming removed 3 bases at V and 5 bases at J, with 9 bases between. This CDR3 comprises 13 residues. Germline lookup yields CDR1 KGHSH and CDR2 LQKENI. The CDR3 sequence is CASSPPGRDTQYF. The CDR3 nucleotides are TGTGCCAGCTCACCCCCCGGGCGAGATACGCAGTATTTT.

This clone was counted a few times. V and J are TRBV4-3 and TRBJ1-6; unclear D gene. V dropped 4 bases and J dropped 1 base, with 8 bases sitting between them. The CDR3 is 15 residues long. Germline V lookup: CDR1 LGHNA, CDR2 YSLEER. Here the CDR3 reads CASSLTVSYNSPLHF. CDR3 nucleotides: TGCGCCAGCAGCCTTACAGTATCCTATAATTCACCCCTCCACTTT.

The chain joins TRBV19 to TRBJ1-5, with D possibly matching TRBD1 (5 bases). The CDR3 contains 16 residues. Per the germline V gene, CDR1 is LNHDA and CDR2 is SQIVND (reference sequence). V gave up 7 bases and J gave up 0 bases, with 16 bases separating them. DNA of the CDR3: TGTGCCAGTACCCCCTACCCGGGGCGTAGCAATCAGCCCCAGCATTTT. Amino acids: CASTPYPGRSNQPQHF.

The chain links TRBV9 to TRBJ1-6, with D unclear. V shed 4 bases and J shed 5 bases, with 13 bases lying between them. The CDR3 is 15 residues long. CDR1 and CDR2 (germline): SGDLS, YYNGEE. CDR3: CASSPSPGHNSPLHF. CDR3 sequence (DNA): TGTGCCAGCAGCCCCTCCCCCGGGCATAATTCACCCCTCCACTTT. Full variable domain (missing parts from reference TRBV9 and TRBJ1-6): DSGVTQTPKHLITATGQRVTLRCSPRSGDLSVYWYQQSLDQGLQFLIQYYNGEERAKGNILERFSAQQFPDLHSELNLSSLELGDSALYFCASSPSPGHNSPLHFGNGTRLTVT.

V and J are TRBV27 and TRBJ1-2, with 10 bases aligning to TRBD1. The CDR3 extends over 13 amino acids. The V gene end was trimmed by 4 bases and the J gene end by 8 bases; junction bases not matched to a gene: 4. Germline V gives CDR1 MNHEY, CDR2 SMNVEV (reference sequence). Here the CDR3 reads CASSSDRGQGYTF. The CDR3 DNA sequence: TGTGCCAGCAGTTCAGACAGGGGGCAGGGCTACACCTTC.

The rearrangement joins TRBV4-3 to TRBJ1-4, with D possibly matching TRBD1 (5 bases). CDR3 size: 16 residues. Per germline, CDR1 LGHNA and CDR2 YSLEER. V lost 0 bases and J lost 0, with 8 bases in between. This CDR3 is CASSQEGVTTNEKLFF. The CDR3 DNA reads TGCGCCAGCAGCCAAGAGGGGGTTACAACTAATGAAAAACTGTTTTTT.